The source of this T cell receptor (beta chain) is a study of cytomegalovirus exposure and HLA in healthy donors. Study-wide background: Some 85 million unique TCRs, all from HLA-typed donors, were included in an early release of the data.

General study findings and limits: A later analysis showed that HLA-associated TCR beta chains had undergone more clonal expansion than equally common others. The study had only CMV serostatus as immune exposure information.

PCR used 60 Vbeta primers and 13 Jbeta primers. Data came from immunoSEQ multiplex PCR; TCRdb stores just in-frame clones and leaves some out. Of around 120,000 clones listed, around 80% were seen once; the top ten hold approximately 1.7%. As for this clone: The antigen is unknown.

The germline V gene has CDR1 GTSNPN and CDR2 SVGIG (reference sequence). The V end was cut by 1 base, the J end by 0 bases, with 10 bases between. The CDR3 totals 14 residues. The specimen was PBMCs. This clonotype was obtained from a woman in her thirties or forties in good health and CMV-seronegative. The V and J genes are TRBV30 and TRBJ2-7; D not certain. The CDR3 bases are TGTGCCTGGAGTGGCCAGGTCAGCTCCTACGAGCAGTACTTC. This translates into CAWSGQVSSYEQYF. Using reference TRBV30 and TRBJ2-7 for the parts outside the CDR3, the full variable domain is SQTIHQWPATLVQPVGSPLSLECTVEGTSNPNLYWYRQAAGRGLQLLFYSVGIGQISSEVPQNLSASRPQDRQFILSSKKLLLSDSGFYLCAWSGQVSSYEQYFGPGTRLTVT.